The rows below give T cell receptor beta chains drawn from one sample of a study of blood T cell repertoires in COVID-19. Measured with immunoSEQ multiplex PCR; TCRdb has only the in-frame clones, and not every one. The sample comprises about 87,000 clones, around 86% of which are singletons, and 4.5% to 5.5% rests with the top ten. The source material was peripheral blood. Receptors were obtained from a man in his forties with acute or convalescent COVID-19. The CDR3 runs from the conserved cysteine through the conserved F or W. A D gene is named only where the DNA matches it firmly. The size of a clone is reported for some rows only, either as once, few or many, or as a class for expanded clones.

d_gene	abundance	j_gene	v_gene	CDR3nt	CDR3aa
NA	NA	TRBJ2-7	TRBV19	TGTGCCAGTAGTGCCGAGGGGGGGTACGAGCAGTACTTC	CASSAEGGYEQYF
TRBD2	NA	TRBJ2-3	TRBV9	TGTGCCAGCAGCGTAGGCGCTAGCGGGGGGAGCACAGATACGCAGTATTTT	CASSVGASGGSTDTQYF
NA	NA	TRBJ1-2	TRBV5-6	TGTGCCAGCAGCGGTGGGCGCTATGGCTACACCTTC	CASSGGRYGYTF
NA	NA	TRBJ1-3	TRBV7-9	TGTGCCAGCAGCTCAACAGGGCCGAGCGGAAACACCATATATTTT	CASSSTGPSGNTIYF
NA	NA	TRBJ1-2	TRBV7-8	TGTGCCAGCAGCCGGGGTGGGAGGGGGGGCTACACCTTC	CASSRGGRGGYTF
NA	NA	TRBJ1-4	TRBV5-1	TGCGCCAGCAAGTGGGGGCGCACTAATGAAAAACTGTTTTTT	CASKWGRTNEKLFF
NA	NA	TRBJ1-6	TRBV27	TGTGCCAGCAGTTTTGGGGCCGCCCTACGTTCACCCCTCCACTTT	CASSFGAALRSPLHF
NA	NA	TRBJ2-5	TRBV5-4	TGTGCCAGCAGCTTGGGAGGTAACCAAGAGACCCAGTACTTC	CASSLGGNQETQYF
NA	NA	TRBJ1-1	TRBV6-1	TGTGCCAGCAGTGAGACACAGGGTACTGAAGCTTTCTTT	CASSETQGTEAFF
NA	NA	TRBJ2-3	TRBV10-3	TGTGCCATCAGTGGGTCGGGTGGGCGAAGCACAGATACGCAGTATTTT	CAISGSGGRSTDTQYF
NA	many	TRBJ1-5	TRBV6-6	TGTGCCAGCAGCCCTGGGGCCGGTGGGCCCCAGCATTTT	CASSPGAGGPQHF
NA	once	TRBJ2-3	TRBV5-8	TGTGCCAGCCCAAACAATTTGCTTGAGGTTACTAGCACAGATACGCAGTATTTT	CASPNNLLEVTSTDTQYF
NA	NA	TRBJ2-2	TRBV6-5	TGTGCCAGCAGCCTAAGACAGGCGAACACCGGGGAGCTGTTTTTT	CASSLRQANTGELFF
TRBD1	once	TRBJ1-3	TRBV29-1	TGCAGCGGCTGGACAGGCTCTGGAAACACCATATATTTT	CSGWTGSGNTIYF
NA	NA	TRBJ2-6	TRBV7-6	TGTGCCAGCAGCTACGTTGACTCCTCTGGGGCCAACGTCCTGACTTTC	CASSYVDSSGANVLTF
NA	once	TRBJ1-2	TRBV9	TGTGCCAGCAGCGCAACGAACAGGGATCGTGGCTACACCTTC	CASSATNRDRGYTF
NA	NA	TRBJ2-7	TRBV6-2/TRBV6-3	TGTGCCAGCAGTTACGACAGTTACGAGCAGTACTTC	CASSYDSYEQYF
NA	NA	TRBJ2-7	TRBV4-3	TGCGCCAGCAGCCACGCTCACGACGGGAACTACGAGCAGTACTTC	CASSHAHDGNYEQYF
NA	once	TRBJ1-5	TRBV3-1/TRBV3-2	TGTGCCAGCAGCCCAACTACGGCGAATCAGCCCCAGCATTTT	CASSPTTANQPQHF
NA	NA	TRBJ2-5	TRBV27	TGTGCCAGCAGTGGGGGCCAAAGGAGGGAGACCCAGTACTTC	CASSGGQRRETQYF
TRBD1	NA	TRBJ1-2	TRBV19	TGTGCCAGTAGTCTAACACAGGGGGCAGGGGGCTACACCTTC	CASSLTQGAGGYTF
NA	NA	TRBJ2-1	TRBV7-2	TGTGCCAGCAGCCCGACTGGCGGGAAATACAATGAGCAGTTCTTC	CASSPTGGKYNEQFF
NA	NA	TRBJ1-2	TRBV12-3/TRBV12-4	TGTGCCAGCAGTTTCGACAGCCCCTATGGCTACACCTTC	CASSFDSPYGYTF
TRBD2	NA	TRBJ2-3	TRBV5-1	TGCGCCAGCAGCCCCATTATAGCGGGGGACACAGATACGCAGTATTTT	CASSPIIAGDTDTQYF
TRBD2	NA	TRBJ2-3	TRBV19	TGTGCCAGTAGCCTTCCGGGGGGAGGGAGCACAGATACGCAGTATTTT	CASSLPGGGSTDTQYF
NA	NA	TRBJ1-6	TRBV7-2	TGTGCCAGCAGCTTTTGGGAGACTCCGAATTCACCCCTCCACTTT	CASSFWETPNSPLHF
NA	NA	TRBJ1-2	TRBV7-9	TGTGCCAGCAGCCCACGGCAGAGGTCTAACTATGGCTACACCTTC	CASSPRQRSNYGYTF
NA	once	TRBJ1-5	TRBV24-1	TGTGCCACCAGTGACCCAAATCAGCCCCAGCATTTT	CATSDPNQPQHF
NA	once	TRBJ1-2	TRBV5-1	TGCGCCAGCAGCTCTACAGGAGATTATGGCTACACCTTC	CASSSTGDYGYTF
TRBD1	once	TRBJ2-2	TRBV5-4	TGTGCCAGCAGCCCTTGGGACAGGGGTTGGTCCGGGGAGCTGTTTTTT	CASSPWDRGWSGELFF
TRBD2	NA	TRBJ2-2	TRBV3-1/TRBV3-2	TGTGCCAGCAGCCGCTGGGCCACTAGCGGGGGCACCGGGGAGCTGTTTTTT	CASSRWATSGGTGELFF
NA	NA	TRBJ1-4	TRBV2	TGTGCCAGCAGTCCAGGACAGTTCAATGAAAAACTGTTTTTT	CASSPGQFNEKLFF
TRBD1	NA	TRBJ1-4	TRBV6-2/TRBV6-3	TGTGCCAGCAGTCAGGACAGGGAAAAACTGTTTTTT	CASSQDREKLFF